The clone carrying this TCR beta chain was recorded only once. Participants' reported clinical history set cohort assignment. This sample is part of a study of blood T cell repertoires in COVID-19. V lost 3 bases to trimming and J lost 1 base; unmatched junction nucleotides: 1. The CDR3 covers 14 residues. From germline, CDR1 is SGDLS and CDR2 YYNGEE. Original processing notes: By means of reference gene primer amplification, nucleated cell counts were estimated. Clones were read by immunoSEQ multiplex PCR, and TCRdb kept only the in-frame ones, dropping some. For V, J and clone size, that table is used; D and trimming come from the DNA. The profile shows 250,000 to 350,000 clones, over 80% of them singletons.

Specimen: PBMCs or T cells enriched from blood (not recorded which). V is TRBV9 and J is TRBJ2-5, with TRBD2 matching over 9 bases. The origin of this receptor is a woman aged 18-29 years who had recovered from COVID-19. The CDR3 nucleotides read TGTGCCAGCAGCGAAGCGGGGGGCCAAGAGACCCAGTACTTC. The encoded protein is CASSEAGGQETQYF.